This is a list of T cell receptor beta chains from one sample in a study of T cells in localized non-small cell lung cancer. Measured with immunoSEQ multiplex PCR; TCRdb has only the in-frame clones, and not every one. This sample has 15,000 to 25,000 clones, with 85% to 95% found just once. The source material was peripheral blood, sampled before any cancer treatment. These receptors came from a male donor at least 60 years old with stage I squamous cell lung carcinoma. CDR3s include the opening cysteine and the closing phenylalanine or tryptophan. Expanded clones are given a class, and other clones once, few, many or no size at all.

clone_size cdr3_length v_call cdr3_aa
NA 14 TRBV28 CASSSGQGKTEAFF
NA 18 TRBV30 CAWSVPFRTSGRTDTQYF
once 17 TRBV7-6 CASSPHSGTGNTGELFF
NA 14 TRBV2 CASSRQGEAYGYTF
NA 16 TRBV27 CASRLAGGTGTGELFF
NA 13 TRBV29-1 CSVAREEGQPQHF
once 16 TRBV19 CASSIGIARLTYEQYF
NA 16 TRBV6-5 CASSYSRSGAKNIQYF
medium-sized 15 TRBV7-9 CASSLGGQQNQPQHF
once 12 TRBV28 CASSLIDYEQYF
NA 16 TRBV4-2 CASSQGAAGDPYEQYF
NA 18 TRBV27 CATLRAWTGGEGNQPQHF
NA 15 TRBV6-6 CASQGGEAPSYEQYF
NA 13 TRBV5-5 CASSFAQDQPQHF
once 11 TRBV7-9 CASRMEDTIYF
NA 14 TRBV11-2 CASSPGQRVQPQHF
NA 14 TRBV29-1 CSVLDFGSNNEQFF
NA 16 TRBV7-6 CASSLSPRGDNSPLHF
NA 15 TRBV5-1 CASSLTGVWGETQYF
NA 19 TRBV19 CASSITQTSGRTGANVLTF
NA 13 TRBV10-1 CASNRGPGLEAFF
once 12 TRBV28 CASNGLAGLEFF
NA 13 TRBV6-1 CASADRDGYEQYF
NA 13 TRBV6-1 CASKGQLTGELFF
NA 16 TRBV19 CASSLTGGATYNEQFF
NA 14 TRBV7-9 CASSDRRGAGGYTF
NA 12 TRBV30 CAWCDLNQPQHF
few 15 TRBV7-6 CASSRDRVGNTEAFF
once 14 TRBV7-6 CASSQLTGSYEQYF
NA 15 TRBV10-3 CAIGGGQNSNQPQHF
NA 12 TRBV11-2 CASSHREGRYTF
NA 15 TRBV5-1 CASRSPGSSYNEQFF